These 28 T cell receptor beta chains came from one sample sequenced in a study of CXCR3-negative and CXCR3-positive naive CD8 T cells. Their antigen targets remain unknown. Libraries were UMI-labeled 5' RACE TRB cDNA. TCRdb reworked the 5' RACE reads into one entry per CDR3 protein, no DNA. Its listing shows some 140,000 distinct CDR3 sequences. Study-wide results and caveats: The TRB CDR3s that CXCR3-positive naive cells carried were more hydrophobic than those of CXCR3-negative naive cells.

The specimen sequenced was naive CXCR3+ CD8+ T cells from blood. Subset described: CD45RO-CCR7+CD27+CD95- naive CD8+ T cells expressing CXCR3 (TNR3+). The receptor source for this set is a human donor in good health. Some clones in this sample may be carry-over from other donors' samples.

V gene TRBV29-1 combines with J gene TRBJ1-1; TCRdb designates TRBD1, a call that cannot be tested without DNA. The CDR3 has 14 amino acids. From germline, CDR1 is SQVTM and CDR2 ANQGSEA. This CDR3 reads CSVLWTGGNTEAFF.

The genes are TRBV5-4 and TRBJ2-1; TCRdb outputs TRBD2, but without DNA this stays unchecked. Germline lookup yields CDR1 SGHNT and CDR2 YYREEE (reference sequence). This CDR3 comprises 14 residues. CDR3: CASQTSGSINEQFF. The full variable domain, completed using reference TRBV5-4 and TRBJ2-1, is ETGVTQSPTHLIKTRGQQVTLRCSSQSGHNTVSWYQQALGQGPQFIFQYYREEENGRGNFPPRFSGLQFPNYSSELNVNALELDDSALYLCASQTSGSINEQFFGPGTRLTVL.

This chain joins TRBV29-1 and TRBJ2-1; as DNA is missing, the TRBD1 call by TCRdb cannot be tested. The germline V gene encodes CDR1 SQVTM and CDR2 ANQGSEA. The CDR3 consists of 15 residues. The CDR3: CSVEDPGTGHNGQFF.

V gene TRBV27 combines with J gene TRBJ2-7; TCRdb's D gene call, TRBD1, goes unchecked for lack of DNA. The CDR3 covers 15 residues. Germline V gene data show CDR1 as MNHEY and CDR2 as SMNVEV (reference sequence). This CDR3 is CASSSRQGAKYEQYF.

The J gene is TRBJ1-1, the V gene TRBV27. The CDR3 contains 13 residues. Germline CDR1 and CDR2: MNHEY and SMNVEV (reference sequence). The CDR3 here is CASSSWLNTEAFF.

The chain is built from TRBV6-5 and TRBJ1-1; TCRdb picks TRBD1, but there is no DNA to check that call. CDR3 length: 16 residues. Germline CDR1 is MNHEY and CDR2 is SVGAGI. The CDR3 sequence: CASSYLVGTGNTEAFF.

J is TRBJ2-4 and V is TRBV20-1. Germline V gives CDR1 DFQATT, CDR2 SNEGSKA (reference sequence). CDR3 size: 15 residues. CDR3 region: CSARGARLTKNIQYF.

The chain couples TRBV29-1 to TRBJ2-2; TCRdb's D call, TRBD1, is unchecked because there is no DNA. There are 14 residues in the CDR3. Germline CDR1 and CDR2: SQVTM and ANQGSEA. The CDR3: CSVEEDSNTGELFF.

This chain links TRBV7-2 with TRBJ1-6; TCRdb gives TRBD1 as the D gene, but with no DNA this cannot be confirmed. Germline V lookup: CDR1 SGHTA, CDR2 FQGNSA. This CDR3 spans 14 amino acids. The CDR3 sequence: CASSLAPGNSPLHF.

CDR3 sequence reads: CASSLYAFSMGRSDTEAFF. The chain carries TRBV27 and TRBJ1-1. Germline CDR1 is MNHEY and CDR2 is SMNVEV (reference sequence). CDR3 length: 19 residues.

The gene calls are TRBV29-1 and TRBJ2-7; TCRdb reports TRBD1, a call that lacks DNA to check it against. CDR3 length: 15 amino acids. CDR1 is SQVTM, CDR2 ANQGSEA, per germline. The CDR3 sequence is CSVSVGQGLSYEQYF.

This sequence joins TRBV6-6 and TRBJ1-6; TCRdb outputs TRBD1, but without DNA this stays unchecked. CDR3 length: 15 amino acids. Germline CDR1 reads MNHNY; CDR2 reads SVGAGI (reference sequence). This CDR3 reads CASSYSWERNSPLHF.

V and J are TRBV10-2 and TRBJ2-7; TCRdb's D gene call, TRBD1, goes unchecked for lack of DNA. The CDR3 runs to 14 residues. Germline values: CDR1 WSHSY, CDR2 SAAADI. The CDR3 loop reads CAKGEQGSSYEQYF.

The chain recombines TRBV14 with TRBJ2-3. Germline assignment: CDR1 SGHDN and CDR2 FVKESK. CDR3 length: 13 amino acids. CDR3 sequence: CASSPLWNSAQYF.

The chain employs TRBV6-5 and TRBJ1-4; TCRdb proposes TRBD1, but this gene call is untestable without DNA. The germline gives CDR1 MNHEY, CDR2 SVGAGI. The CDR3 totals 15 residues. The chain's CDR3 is CASSYSQATGEKLFF.

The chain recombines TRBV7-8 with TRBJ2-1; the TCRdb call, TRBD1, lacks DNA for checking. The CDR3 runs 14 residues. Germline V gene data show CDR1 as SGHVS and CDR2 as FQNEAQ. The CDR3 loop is CASSSRQGSNEQFF.

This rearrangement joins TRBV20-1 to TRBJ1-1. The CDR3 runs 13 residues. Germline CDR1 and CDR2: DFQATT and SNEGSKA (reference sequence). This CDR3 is CSAPKTEGTEAFF.

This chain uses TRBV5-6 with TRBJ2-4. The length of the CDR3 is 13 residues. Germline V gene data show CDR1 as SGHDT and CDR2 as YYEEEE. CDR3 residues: CASSSAGWNIQYF.

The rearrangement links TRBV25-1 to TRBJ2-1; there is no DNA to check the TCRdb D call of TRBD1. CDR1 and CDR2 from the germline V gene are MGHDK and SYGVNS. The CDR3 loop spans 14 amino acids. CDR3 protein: CASSEGTGFDEQFF. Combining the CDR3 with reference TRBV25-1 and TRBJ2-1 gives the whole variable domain EADIYQTPRYLVIGTGKKITLECSQTMGHDKMYWYQQDPGMELHLIHYSYGVNSTEKGDLSSESTVSRIRTEHFPLTLESARPSHTSQYLCASSEGTGFDEQFFGPGTRLTVL.

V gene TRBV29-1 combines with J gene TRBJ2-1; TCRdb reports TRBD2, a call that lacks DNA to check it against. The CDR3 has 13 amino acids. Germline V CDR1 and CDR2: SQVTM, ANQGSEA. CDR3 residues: CSVELALYNEQFF.

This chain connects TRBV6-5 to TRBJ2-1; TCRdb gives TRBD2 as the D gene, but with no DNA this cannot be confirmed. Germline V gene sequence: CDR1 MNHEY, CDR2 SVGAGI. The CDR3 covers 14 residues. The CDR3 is CASSPPGLNNEQFF.

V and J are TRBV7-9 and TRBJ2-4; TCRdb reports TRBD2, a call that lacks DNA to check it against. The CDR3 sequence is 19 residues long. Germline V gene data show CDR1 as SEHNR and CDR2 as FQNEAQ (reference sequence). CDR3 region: CASSPRVAGGPRAKNIQYF.

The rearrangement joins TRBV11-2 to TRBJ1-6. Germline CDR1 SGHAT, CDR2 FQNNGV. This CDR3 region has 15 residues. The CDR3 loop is CASSFGGRLNSPLHF.

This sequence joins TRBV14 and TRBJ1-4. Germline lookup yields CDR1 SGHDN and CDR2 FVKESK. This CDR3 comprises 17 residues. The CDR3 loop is CASSREYRAPFNEKLFF.

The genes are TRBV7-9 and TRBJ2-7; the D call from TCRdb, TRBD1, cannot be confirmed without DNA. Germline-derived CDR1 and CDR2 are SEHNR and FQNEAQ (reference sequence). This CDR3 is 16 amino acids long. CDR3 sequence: CASSLTGNRPLNEQYF.

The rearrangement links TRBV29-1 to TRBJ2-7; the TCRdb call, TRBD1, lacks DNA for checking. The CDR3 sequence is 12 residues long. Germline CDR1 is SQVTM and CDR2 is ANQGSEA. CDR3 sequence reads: CSVINRGSEQYF.

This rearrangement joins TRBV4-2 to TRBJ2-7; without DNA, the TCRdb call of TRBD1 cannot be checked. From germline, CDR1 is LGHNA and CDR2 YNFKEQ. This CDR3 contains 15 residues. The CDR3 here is CASSQTGAAGYEQYF.

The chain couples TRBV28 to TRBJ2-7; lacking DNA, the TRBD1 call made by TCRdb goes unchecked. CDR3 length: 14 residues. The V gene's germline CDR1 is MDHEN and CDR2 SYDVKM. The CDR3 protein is CASSLYRGTYEQYF. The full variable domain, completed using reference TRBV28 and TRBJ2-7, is DVKVTQSSRYLVKRTGEKVFLECVQDMDHENMFWYRQDPGLGLRLIYFSYDVKMKEKGDIPEGYSVSREKKERFSLILESASTNQTSMYLCASSLYRGTYEQYFGPGTRLTVT.